The next 16 T cell receptor beta chains were all read from a single sample in a study of T-cell memory formation after mild COVID-19. TCRdb fed the 5' RACE reads into MiXCR, producing one record per CDR3 protein. The repertoire includes 90,000 to 130,000 distinct CDR3 sequences, roughly 19% of them detected once, and about 6% sits in the top ten. The sequenced sample was PBMCs or a T cell subset sorted from them (not recorded which). These TCRs come from a man between 18 and 29 years old who had mild COVID-19 (a few samples of this study predate the infection). Cell type and time point are not known.

The V and J genes are TRBV4-3 and TRBJ2-4; the match to TRBD2 covers 12 bases. This CDR3 has 17 residues. Unmatched junction bases numbered 9, after V lost 0 bases and J lost 9 bases. Germline lookup yields CDR1 LGHNA and CDR2 YSLEER. CDR3 residues: CASSQDHPSGGGTIQYF. The CDR3 DNA reads TGCGCCAGCAGCCAAGATCACCCTAGCGGGGGGGGAACCATTCAGTACTTC.

A few counts support this clonotype. The chain is built from TRBV5-1 and TRBJ2-1; tentatively, D is TRBD2 (5 bases). The CDR3 sequence is 14 residues long. Deletions cut 5 bases from V and 2 bases from J, with 11 bases between. Germline assignment: CDR1 SGHRS and CDR2 YFSETQ. The CDR3 here is CASRLAGTYNEQFF. The CDR3 DNA reads TGCGCCAGCAGGCTGGCCGGGACCTACAATGAGCAGTTCTTC.

In its sample, this clonotype was seen a few times. This chain links TRBV7-9 with TRBJ2-1, with TRBD1 identical over 9 bases. Per germline, CDR1 SEHNR and CDR2 FQNEAQ (reference sequence). V lost 3 bases to trimming and J lost 8 bases; unmatched junction nucleotides: 8. The CDR3 extends over 15 amino acids. The CDR3 DNA reads TGTGCCAGCAGCTTCTACTCAACAGGGGGCGATGAGCAGTTCTTC. Encoded protein: CASSFYSTGGDEQFF.

This clonotype was observed a few times. The rearrangement uses TRBV9 and TRBJ1-6, with D perhaps TRBD1 (5 bases). The CDR3 totals 15 residues. CDR1 is SGDLS and CDR2 is YYNGEE in the germline V gene. V dropped 0 bases and J dropped 7 bases, with 11 bases sitting between them. CDR3 DNA sequence: TGTGCCAGCAGCGTAGAGGGGAGACCCAATTCACCCCTCCACTTT. It codes for CASSVEGRPNSPLHF.

This clonotype turned up a few times. The V and J genes are TRBV24-1 and TRBJ2-3; weak D call: TRBD2 (6 bases). Trimming cost V 6 bases and J 1 base, with 10 bases left between them. Germline V lookup: CDR1 KGHDR, CDR2 SFDVKD. The CDR3 sequence is 14 residues long. Here the CDR3 reads CATSRGIGTDTQYF. CDR3 coding DNA: TGTGCCACCAGTCGGGGGATCGGCACAGATACGCAGTATTTT.

V usage is TRBV5-1 and J usage is TRBJ2-7; TRBD1 matches 11 bases. Germline loops: CDR1 SGHRS, CDR2 YFSETQ. The CDR3 length is 15 residues. Trimming at V came to 2 bases and at J to 0 bases, leaving 1 base not matched to a gene. CDR3 region: CASSFGTGGSYEQYF. In nucleotides, the CDR3 is TGCGCCAGCAGCTTCGGGACAGGGGGCTCCTACGAGCAGTACTTC.

This chain joins TRBV27 and TRBJ1-5; D is possibly TRBD1 (5 bases). This CDR3 region has 17 residues. Germline V gives CDR1 MNHEY, CDR2 SMNVEV (reference sequence). The V end lost 6 bases, the J end lost 2 bases, and 20 bases lay between the germline ends. This chain's CDR3 is CASSPRWGGDGNQPQHF. As DNA, the CDR3 is TGTGCCAGCAGCCCCCGCTGGGGCGGGGACGGCAATCAGCCCCAGCATTTT.

About this clonotype: One junction end does not reproduce the germline sequence, and a read error may be involved. The chain employs TRBV12-3 or TRBV12-4 and TRBJ2-5; D is possibly TRBD2 (6 bases). The length of the CDR3 is 12 residues. CDR3 nucleotide sequence: TGTGCCAGCTCCCGGGGGTTGGAGACCCAGAACTTC. This sequence encodes CASSRGLETQNF.

J is TRBJ2-1 and V is TRBV20-1; TRBD2 is a possible D gene (6 bases). In germline, CDR1 is DFQATT, CDR2 SNEGSKA (reference sequence). The ends were cut back, 5 bases at V and 0 bases at J, with 11 bases in the middle. The CDR3 spans 14 residues. This CDR3 is CSARDWSSYNEQFF. The CDR3 nucleotides are TGCAGTGCTCGGGACTGGAGCTCCTACAATGAGCAGTTCTTC.

The chain couples TRBV6-5 to TRBJ2-7; tentatively, D is TRBD2 (5 bases). CDR3 length: 13 residues. Looked up from germline, CDR1 is MNHEY and CDR2 is SVGAGI. V dropped 0 bases and J dropped 8 bases, with 11 bases sitting between them. The CDR3 sequence is CASSYSSGGQQYV. For the CDR3, the DNA is TGTGCCAGCAGTTACTCGAGCGGTGGTCAGCAGTACGTC.

The genes are TRBV20-1 and TRBJ1-1; a weak D match, TRBD1 (5 bases). The CDR3 runs to 13 residues. CDR1 is DFQATT and CDR2 is SNEGSKA in the germline V gene (reference sequence). The ends were cut back, 1 base at V and 3 bases at J, with 9 bases in the middle. This CDR3 reads CSARVAGYTEAFF. CDR3 coding DNA: TGCAGTGCTAGAGTTGCAGGGTACACTGAAGCTTTCTTT.

This clonotype was recorded a few times. The chain employs TRBV18 and TRBJ1-3; weak D call: TRBD1 (6 bases). Trimming removed 3 bases from V and 0 bases from J, with 12 bases in between. CDR1 and CDR2 from the germline V gene are KGHSH and LQKENI. The CDR3 is made up of 16 amino acids. CDR3 residues: CASSPWDTSSGNTIYF. Here the CDR3 DNA reads TGTGCCAGCTCACCTTGGGACACGTCCTCTGGAAACACCATATATTTT.

There are a few counts of this clonotype. The gene calls are TRBV5-1 and TRBJ1-2, with D uncertain. The CDR3 spans 13 residues. Trimming left V 1 base short and J 8 bases short, with 12 bases between. Germline CDR1 reads SGHRS; CDR2 reads YFSETQ. The CDR3 here is CASSLSDFGGYTF. The CDR3 DNA is TGCGCCAGCAGCTTGTCGGATTTCGGGGGCTACACCTTC.

The rearrangement uses TRBV20-1 and TRBJ2-5; D may be TRBD1 (6 bases). Per the germline V gene, CDR1 is DFQATT and CDR2 is SNEGSKA (reference sequence). CDR3 length equals 16 residues. The germline V and J ends were trimmed by 4 bases and 0 bases, with 18 bases remaining between them. This CDR3 reads CSAKPPQDSYQETQYF. The CDR3 region has the DNA TGCAGTGCTAAGCCCCCCCAGGACAGCTACCAAGAGACCCAGTACTTC.

This clonotype has a handful of counts. The chain carries TRBV4-3 and TRBJ1-2, with 7 positions matching TRBD1. The CDR3 spans 15 residues. Germline V CDR1 and CDR2: LGHNA, YSLEER. Trimming removed 1 base from V and 4 bases from J; junction bases left unmatched: 6. CDR3: CASSQVEGAVYGYTF. In DNA form, the CDR3 reads TGCGCCAGCAGCCAAGTCGAGGGGGCAGTCTATGGCTACACCTTC.

This clonotype was observed a few times. V and J are TRBV5-1 and TRBJ2-7, with D tentatively TRBD1 or TRBD2 (6 bases each). The CDR3 is 13 amino acids. Trimming removed 4 bases from V and 5 bases from J, with 13 bases in between. Germline-derived CDR1 and CDR2 are SGHRS and YFSETQ. CDR3 nucleotides: TGCGCCAGCAGCCTAAGGGGGGTCCACGAGCAGTACTTC. Its protein is CASSLRGVHEQYF.